Many counts were recorded for the clone carrying this TCR beta chain. Its specificity is not known. The data are from a study of spatial heterogeneity in lung cancer. The time point was: sample taken at primary tumor resection. TCRs were sequenced from unsorted whole RNA of tumor, nontumor lung or PBMC. Study results and limitations: Resection blood, more than follow-up blood, showed ubiquitous expanded tumor TCRs.

Each TCR cDNA molecule bore a unique molecular identifier. TCRdb re-analysed the 5' RACE reads in MiXCR, keeping a single row per CDR3 protein. The sample has tens of thousands of distinct CDR3 sequences, around 8.4% seen once. This CDR3 region has 13 residues. The germline V gene encodes CDR1 ENHRY and CDR2 SYGVKD. V was shortened by 3 bases and J by 5 bases, with 7 bases between the two germline ends. The gene calls are TRBV10-3 and TRBJ2-2; TRBD2 might be the D (5 bases). The TCR originated in a female donor with early-stage non-small cell lung cancer. Sequencing used PBMCs, obtained at surgery. The CDR3 region has the DNA TGTGCCATCAGTGAAGCGGATACCGGGGAGCTGTTTTTT. It encodes CAISEADTGELFF.